This T cell receptor (beta chain) was sequenced during a study of blood T cell repertoires in COVID-19. Overall study: T cells, B-cell-depleted T cells, or PBMCs provided the cDNA or gDNA that served as material.

This CDR3 is built from 16 residues. The trim removed 0 bases at V and 2 bases at J, leaving 6 bases unmatched. Per the germline V gene, CDR1 is SGHRS and CDR2 is YFSETQ. Only in-frame clones appear in the TCRdb table, and some are missing; sequencing was by immunoSEQ multiplex PCR. This sample carries some 150,000 clones, roughly 90% of them seen once, and the ten largest clones take under 2%. The rearrangement links TRBV5-1 to TRBJ2-5, with 8 bases matching TRBD2. This sequence was found in a human donor in a cohort sampled during active COVID-19. Sequencing input: peripheral blood. CDR3 sequence reads: CASSLGQRGPQETQYF. The CDR3 region has the DNA TGCGCCAGCAGCTTGGGCCAGCGGGGGCCACAAGAGACCCAGTACTTC.